This T cell receptor beta chain was obtained from a study of cytomegalovirus exposure and HLA in healthy donors. Germline V gives CDR1 SGHVS, CDR2 FQNEAQ. CDR3 length equals 12 residues. V lost 5 bases and J 5 bases, leaving 10 bases between the germline ends. The study ran its PCR with 60 Vbeta and 13 Jbeta primers. The data were produced by immunoSEQ multiplex PCR, yet TCRdb's version contains in-frame clones alone and is incomplete. The repertoire has roughly 300,000 clones, about nine tenths of them found once; the top ten carry roughly 4%. Material: PBMCs. The chain couples TRBV7-8 to TRBJ2-7, with a weak D call TRBD2 (5 bases). The TCR was taken from a middle-aged man in good health and CMV-seropositive. This CDR3 reads CASSPGVNEQYF. CDR3 bases: TGTGCCAGCAGCCCCGGGGTCAACGAGCAGTACTTC.